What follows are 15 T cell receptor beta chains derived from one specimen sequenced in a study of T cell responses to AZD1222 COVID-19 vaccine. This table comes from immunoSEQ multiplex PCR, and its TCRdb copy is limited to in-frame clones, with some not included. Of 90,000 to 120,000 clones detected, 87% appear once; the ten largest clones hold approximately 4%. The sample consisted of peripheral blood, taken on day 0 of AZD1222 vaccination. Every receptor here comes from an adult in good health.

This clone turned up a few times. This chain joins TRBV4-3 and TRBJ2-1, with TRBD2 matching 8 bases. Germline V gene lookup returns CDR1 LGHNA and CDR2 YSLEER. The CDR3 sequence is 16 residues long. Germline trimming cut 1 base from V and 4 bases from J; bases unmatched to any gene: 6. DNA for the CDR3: TGCGCCAGCAGCCAAGTAGCGGGGACAACATACAATGAGCAGTTCTTC. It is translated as CASSQVAGTTYNEQFF.

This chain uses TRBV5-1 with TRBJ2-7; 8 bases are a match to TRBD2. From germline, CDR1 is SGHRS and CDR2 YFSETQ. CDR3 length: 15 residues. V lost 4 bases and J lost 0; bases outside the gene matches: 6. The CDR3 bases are TGCGCCAGCAGCACCACTAGCGGAAGCTCCTACGAGCAGTACTTC. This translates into CASSTTSGSSYEQYF.

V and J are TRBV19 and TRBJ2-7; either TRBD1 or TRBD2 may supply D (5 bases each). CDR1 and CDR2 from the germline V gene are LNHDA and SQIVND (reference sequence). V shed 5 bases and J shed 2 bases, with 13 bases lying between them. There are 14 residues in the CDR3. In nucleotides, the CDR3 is TGTGCCAGTAGTCAGCACCGGGACCCCTACGAGCAGTACTTC. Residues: CASSQHRDPYEQYF.

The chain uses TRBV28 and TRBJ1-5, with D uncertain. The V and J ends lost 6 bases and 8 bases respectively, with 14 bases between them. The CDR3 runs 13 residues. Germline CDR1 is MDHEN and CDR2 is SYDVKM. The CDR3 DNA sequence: TGTGCCAGCAGGGCGGGAGGGTTTGAGCCCCAGCATTTT. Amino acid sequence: CASRAGGFEPQHF.

Here the CDR3 reads CASSVLAQDYGYTF. CDR3 in DNA: TGTGCCAGCAGCGTATTGGCACAGGACTATGGCTACACCTTC. The chain recombines TRBV9 with TRBJ1-2; tentatively, D is TRBD1 (5 bases). Germline V gene sequence: CDR1 SGDLS, CDR2 YYNGEE. Trimming took off 1 base at V and 3 bases at J, with 10 bases between the two ends. There are 14 residues in the CDR3. Filled out from reference TRBV9 and TRBJ1-2, the complete variable domain reads DSGVTQTPKHLITATGQRVTLRCSPRSGDLSVYWYQQSLDQGLQFLIQYYNGEERAKGNILERFSAQQFPDLHSELNLSSLELGDSALYFCASSVLAQDYGYTFGSGTRLTVV.

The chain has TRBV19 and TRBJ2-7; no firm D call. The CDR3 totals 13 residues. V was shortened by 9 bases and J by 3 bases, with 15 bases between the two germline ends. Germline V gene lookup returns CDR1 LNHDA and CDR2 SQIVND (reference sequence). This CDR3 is CASGITGGYEQYF. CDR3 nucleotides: TGTGCCAGCGGAATTACGGGTGGCTACGAGCAGTACTTC. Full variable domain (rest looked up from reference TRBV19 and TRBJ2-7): DGGITQSPKYLFRKEGQNVTLSCEQNLNHDAMYWYRQDPGQGLRLIYYSQIVNDFQKGDIAEGYSVSREKKESFPLTVTSAQKNPTAFYLCASGITGGYEQYFGPGTRLTVT.

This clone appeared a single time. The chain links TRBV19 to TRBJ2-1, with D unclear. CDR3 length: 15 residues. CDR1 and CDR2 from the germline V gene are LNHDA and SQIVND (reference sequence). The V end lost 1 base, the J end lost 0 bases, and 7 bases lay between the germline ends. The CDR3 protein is CASSIGSNSYNEQFF. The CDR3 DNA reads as TGTGCCAGTAGTATAGGGTCTAACTCCTACAATGAGCAGTTCTTC.

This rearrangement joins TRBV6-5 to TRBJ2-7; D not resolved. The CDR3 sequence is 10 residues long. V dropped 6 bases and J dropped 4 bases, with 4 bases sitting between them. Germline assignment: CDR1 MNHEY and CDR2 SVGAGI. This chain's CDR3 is CASRQYEQYF. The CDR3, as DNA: TGTGCCAGCAGGCAATACGAGCAGTACTTC.

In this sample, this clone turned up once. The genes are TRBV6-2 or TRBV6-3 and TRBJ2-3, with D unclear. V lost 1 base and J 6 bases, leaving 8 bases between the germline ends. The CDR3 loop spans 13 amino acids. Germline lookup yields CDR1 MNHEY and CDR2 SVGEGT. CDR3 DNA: TGTGCCAGCAGTTACTTTATGGGGGATACGCAGTATTTT. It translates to CASSYFMGDTQYF.

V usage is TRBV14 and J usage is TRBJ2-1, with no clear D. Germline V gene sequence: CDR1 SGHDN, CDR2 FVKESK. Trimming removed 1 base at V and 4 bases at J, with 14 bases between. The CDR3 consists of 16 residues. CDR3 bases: TGTGCCAGCAGCCAAGTGACGCACCATTCATACAATGAGCAGTTCTTC. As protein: CASSQVTHHSYNEQFF.

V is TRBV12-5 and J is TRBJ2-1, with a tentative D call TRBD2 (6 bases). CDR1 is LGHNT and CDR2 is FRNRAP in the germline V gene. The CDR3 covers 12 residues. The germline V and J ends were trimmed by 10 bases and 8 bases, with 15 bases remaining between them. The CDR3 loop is CAKAEGEDEQFF. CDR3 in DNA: TGTGCTAAAGCGGAGGGAGAGGATGAGCAGTTCTTC.

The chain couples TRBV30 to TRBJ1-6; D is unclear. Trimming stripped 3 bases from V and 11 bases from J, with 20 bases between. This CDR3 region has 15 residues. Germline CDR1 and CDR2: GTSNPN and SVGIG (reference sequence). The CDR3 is CAWRASDLFRPPLHF. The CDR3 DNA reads TGTGCCTGGAGAGCTAGCGACCTTTTTAGGCCACCCCTCCACTTT.

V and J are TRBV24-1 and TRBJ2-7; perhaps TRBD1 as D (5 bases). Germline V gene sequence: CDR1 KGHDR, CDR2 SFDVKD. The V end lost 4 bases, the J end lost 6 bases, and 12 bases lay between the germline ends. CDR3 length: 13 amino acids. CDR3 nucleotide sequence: TGTGCCACCAGTGAGACCTCAGGGTTCGAGCAGTACTTC. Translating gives CATSETSGFEQYF.

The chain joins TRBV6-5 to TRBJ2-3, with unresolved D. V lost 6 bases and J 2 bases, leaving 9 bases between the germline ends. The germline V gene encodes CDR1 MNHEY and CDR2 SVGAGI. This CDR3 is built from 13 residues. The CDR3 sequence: CASRYANTDTQYF. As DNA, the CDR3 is TGTGCCAGCAGGTACGCTAACACAGATACGCAGTATTTT.

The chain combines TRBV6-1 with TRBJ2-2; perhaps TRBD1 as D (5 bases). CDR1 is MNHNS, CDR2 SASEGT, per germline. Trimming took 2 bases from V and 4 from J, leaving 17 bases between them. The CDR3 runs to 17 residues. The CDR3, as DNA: TGTGCCAGCAGTGAAACCAAAGCCAGGGCCCTCACCGGGGAGCTGTTTTTT. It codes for CASSETKARALTGELFF.